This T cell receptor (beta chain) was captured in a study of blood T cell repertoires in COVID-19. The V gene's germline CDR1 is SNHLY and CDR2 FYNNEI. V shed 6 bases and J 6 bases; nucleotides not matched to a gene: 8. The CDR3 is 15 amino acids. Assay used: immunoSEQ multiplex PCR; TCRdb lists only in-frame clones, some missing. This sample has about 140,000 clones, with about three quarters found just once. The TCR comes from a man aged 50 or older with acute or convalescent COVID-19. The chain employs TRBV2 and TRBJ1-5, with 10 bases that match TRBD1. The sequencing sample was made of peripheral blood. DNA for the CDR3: TGTGCCAGCAGGAACGACAGGGGGCGAGGTCAGCCCCAGCATTTT. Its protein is CASRNDRGRGQPQHF.